The entry below describes one T cell receptor beta chain. The data were obtained in a study of blood T cell repertoires in COVID-19. In germline, CDR1 is MNHEY, CDR2 SVGAGI. Trimming took off 6 bases at V and 8 bases at J, with 11 bases between the two ends. This CDR3 is 13 amino acids long. In the source study's methods: Reference gene primer amplification gave nucleated cell count estimates. Assay used: immunoSEQ multiplex PCR; TCRdb lists only in-frame clones, some missing. V and J calls and clone size are copied from that table; D and trimming were computed from the DNA. The table has about 330,000 clones, roughly 85% seen once.

Material: peripheral blood. The sequence came from a human donor in a cohort sampled during active COVID-19. This chain connects TRBV6-5 to TRBJ1-6, with D unclear. CDR3 nucleotide sequence: TGTGCCAGCAGGCGTAGACTCGATTCACCCCTCCACTTT. It specifies CASRRRLDSPLHF.